Described below is a single T cell receptor beta chain sequence and its context. The CDR3 runs to 13 residues. V was trimmed by 4 bases and J by 2 bases, leaving 9 bases between them. The V gene's germline CDR1 is MNHEY and CDR2 SMNVEV (reference sequence). The repertoire was sequenced with immunoSEQ multiplex PCR; TCRdb's copy has only in-frame clones and lacks some. This sample has 50,000 to 65,000 clones, with more than 75% found just once. The source of the sample is a study of blood T cell repertoires in COVID-19. About the research overall: Researchers got acute and convalescent COVID-19 samples from the United States, Italy and Spain.

The receptor's source is a human donor in a cohort sampled during active COVID-19. This chain connects TRBV27 to TRBJ2-7; D remains unclear. The sample consisted of peripheral blood. Written as DNA, the CDR3 is TGTGCCAGCAGTTCAATACTTACCTACGAGCAGTACTTC. It translates to CASSSILTYEQYF.